This T cell receptor beta chain was captured in a study of CD8 T cells in Susac syndrome (dated by TCRdb to about 2019). Background for the entire study: The study used repertoire sequencing to test whether antigen drove CD8+ T cell activation and differentiation in Susac syndrome. CD8+ T cell repertoire clonality was compared between about a dozen healthy donors, some 14 Susac syndrome patients and 15 multiple sclerosis patients. Study-wide findings and limitations: The TCR sequencing and HLA analysis was acknowledged to have included a relatively small number of individuals.

High-throughput TCR beta sequencing profiled peripheral blood CD8+ and CD4+ T cells from healthy donors, Susac syndrome patients and multiple sclerosis patients. The multiple sclerosis controls were treatment-naive patients whose relapsing-remitting disease, either stable or active, fulfilled the revised McDonald criteria. Bulk CD8+ and CD4+ T cells were purified by magnetic negative isolation, while CD8+ TEMRA cells were enriched using FACS. Blood was collected in EDTA tubes and processed within 24 hours, with PBMCs isolated through density gradient centrifugation. PBMCs intended for TCR sequencing were cryopreserved in liquid nitrogen and were subsequently thawed in a 37 degrees C water bath. A purity of at least 90% was achieved for sorted or isolated CD4+, CD8+ and CD8+ TEMRA cells. On this clonotype: It lacks a known antigen. No base quality values were provided; no much bigger clone lies one nucleotide off.

RNA was extracted using the RNeasy kit, and about 0.45 to 1 microgram was reverse transcribed with random hexamers. The immunoSEQ multiplex PCR assay, covering 54 Vbeta and 13 Jbeta segments, was used to amplify TCR beta CDR3 regions. To correct PCR amplification bias, a synthetic template baseline was used for both primer optimization and computational correction. Processing in the source paper ran as follows. Reads were annotated to V, D and J genes per IMGT and analyzed with immunoSEQ Analyzer, keeping only productive sequences. Clonality was calculated as one minus the Shannon entropy normalized by log2 of the number of productive unique sequences. For each patient and control, public and private clones were evaluated among the 100 most prevalent clones. Clones were defined as Susac-specific if absent from the healthy and MS cohorts, from 1052 published viral clones and from other ImmuneACCESS disease sequences. Through fastp at Q25 and MiXCR, TCRdb rebuilt clones from the public reads, retaining in-frame beta chains. Every CDR3 protein is listed once, alongside the most common genes and DNA of its rows. The V and J calls follow TCRdb's processing rather than the paper's. The sample has about 300,000 distinct CDR3 sequences on record, around 85% of them singletons. Clones ranked in the top ten supply approximately 0.2% of the sample.

After removal of 0 bases from V and 1 base from J, the junction retains 3 bases not matched to a gene. CDR1 MNHEY and CDR2 SMNVEV are derived from the germline V gene (reference sequence). CDR3 length: 16 amino acids, cysteine to phenylalanine. Of the read, only the CDR3 DNA is kept; its 48 bases are in frame from base 1. The clonotype originates from a human donor with multiple sclerosis. Sequencing was done on a sample of CD8+ T cells from PBMCs. The rearranged segments are TRBV27 and TRBJ2-7, and TRBD1 matches 10 of the central bases. The CDR3 protein sequence reads: CASSLSGGQGSYEQYF. The DNA sequence is given as TGTGCCAGCAGTTTATCGGGGGGACAGGGGTCCTACGAGCAGTACTTC.